This is a list of T cell receptor beta chains from one sample in a study of cytomegalovirus exposure and HLA in healthy donors. The data were produced by immunoSEQ multiplex PCR, yet TCRdb's version contains in-frame clones alone and is incomplete. The data hold some 330,000 clones, with roughly 90% observed a single time. Sequenced input: PBMCs. The receptors stem from a woman between 18 and 29 years old in good health and CMV-seronegative. Each CDR3 is given with its conserved first and last residue. Each record gives: CDR3 length, V gene, J gene, CDR3 protein.

14	TRBV2	TRBJ2-3	CASRSSGFTDTQYF
16	TRBV5-1	TRBJ2-1	CASSLVDGRNTREQFF
13	TRBV10-3	TRBJ1-3	CAISDSSGNTIYF
14	TRBV9	TRBJ1-2	CASSATQGEDGYTF
14	TRBV19	TRBJ2-1	CASSIHLLGNEQFF
16	TRBV2	TRBJ2-1	CASSRDAGVAYNEQFF
13	TRBV18	TRBJ1-1	CASSPRSEGEAFF
15	TRBV5-1	TRBJ1-1	CASSLEGVRGTEAFF
14	TRBV7-8	TRBJ2-3	CASSLRRITDTQYF
16	TRBV4-2	TRBJ2-1	CASSQEILDTYNEQFF
20	TRBV9	TRBJ2-2	CASTPRGLAGVVGNTGELFF
17	TRBV28	TRBJ2-6	CASSYPSRYSGANVLTF
14	TRBV28	TRBJ2-3	CASRRLAGGDTQYF
14	TRBV6-5	TRBJ1-1	CASSQGRSNTEAFF
14	TRBV9	TRBJ1-4	CASSVEAGLEKLFF
16	TRBV2	TRBJ2-1	CASSEARSGGYNEQFF
13	TRBV11-2	TRBJ1-2	CASVGEGEDGYTF
15	TRBV6-5	TRBJ1-5	CASSKQGVLGQPQHF
14	TRBV5-1	TRBJ2-1	CASSLFGERGEQFF
14	TRBV4-2	TRBJ2-2	CASSSKQGPGELFF
15	TRBV5-4	TRBJ2-1	CASSLGLAGGDEQFF
14	TRBV7-9	TRBJ2-3	CASSLGGPTDTQYF
12	TRBV5-1	TRBJ2-1	CASTGTPNEQFF
15	TRBV6-5	TRBJ2-7	CASSYGNPSAYEQYF
16	TRBV4-3	TRBJ2-1	CASSQGRVRVINEQFF
15	TRBV7-2	TRBJ2-3	CASSVLAGITDTQYF
17	TRBV4-3	TRBJ1-1	CASSQDRRGARNTEAFF
20	TRBV4-2	TRBJ2-1	CASSHTGTSGSVDLYNEQFF
14	TRBV19	TRBJ1-2	CASSIGLFNYGYTF
14	TRBV6-5	TRBJ1-2	CATKLQGNNYGYTF
15	TRBV11-2	TRBJ2-7	CASSRDRGGAREQYF
13	TRBV18	TRBJ2-3	CASSPQGADTQYF
14	TRBV28	TRBJ1-3	CASSLYNRENTIYF
17	TRBV11-2	TRBJ2-2	CASSSALEGYGTGELFF
13	TRBV7-9	TRBJ1-2	CASSGTGPGGYTF
16	TRBV9	TRBJ2-1	CASSGRTSGYYNEQFF
15	TRBV7-6	TRBJ1-2	CASSLGGGTGYGYTF
15	TRBV5-1	TRBJ1-5	CASSLESGGRQPQHF
13	TRBV28	TRBJ1-1	CASKTGIISEAFF
14	TRBV15	TRBJ1-5	CATSKGQGGGPQHF
15	TRBV15	TRBJ2-3	CATAVTTGTTDTQYF
17	TRBV7-6	TRBJ2-2	CASSLASGQALVGELFF
14	TRBV2	TRBJ2-2	CASSNTEGTGELFF
13	TRBV29-1	TRBJ2-1	CSVEEGGGNEQFF
16	TRBV29-1	TRBJ1-2	CSVEDAGGVTPYGYTF
11	TRBV20-1	TRBJ2-3	CSARDQDTQYF
19	TRBV4-2	TRBJ2-1	CASSQDSWGASGRAGEQFF
16	TRBV27	TRBJ2-2	CASSATATSNTGELFF
15	TRBV5-4	TRBJ1-2	CASSSGGGQVRGYTF